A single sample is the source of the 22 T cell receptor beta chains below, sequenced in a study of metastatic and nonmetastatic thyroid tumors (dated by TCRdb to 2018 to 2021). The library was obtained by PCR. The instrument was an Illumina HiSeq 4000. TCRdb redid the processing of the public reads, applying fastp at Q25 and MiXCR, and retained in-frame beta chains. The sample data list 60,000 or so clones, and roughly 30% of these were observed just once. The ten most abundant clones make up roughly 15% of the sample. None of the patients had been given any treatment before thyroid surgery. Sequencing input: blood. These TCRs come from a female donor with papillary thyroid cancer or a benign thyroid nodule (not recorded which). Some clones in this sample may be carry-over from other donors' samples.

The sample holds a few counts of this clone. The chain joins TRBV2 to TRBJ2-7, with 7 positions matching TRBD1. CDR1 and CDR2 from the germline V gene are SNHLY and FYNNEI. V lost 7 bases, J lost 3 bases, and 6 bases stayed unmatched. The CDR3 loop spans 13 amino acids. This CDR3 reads CASNTGQNYEQYF. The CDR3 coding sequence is TGTGCCAGCAATACGGGACAGAACTACGAGCAGTACTTC.

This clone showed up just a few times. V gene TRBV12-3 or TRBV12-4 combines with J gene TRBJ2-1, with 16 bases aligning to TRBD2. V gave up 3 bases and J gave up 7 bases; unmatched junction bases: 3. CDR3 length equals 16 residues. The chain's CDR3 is CASSFQGLAGGNEQFF. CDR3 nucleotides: TGTGCCAGCAGTTTTCAGGGACTAGCGGGGGGGAATGAGCAGTTCTTC.

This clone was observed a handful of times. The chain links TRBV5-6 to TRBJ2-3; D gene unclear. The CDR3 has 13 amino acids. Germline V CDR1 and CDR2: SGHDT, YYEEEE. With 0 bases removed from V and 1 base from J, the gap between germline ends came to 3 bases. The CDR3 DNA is TGTGCCAGCAGCTTGGCAGGCACAGATACGCAGTATTTT. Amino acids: CASSLAGTDTQYF.

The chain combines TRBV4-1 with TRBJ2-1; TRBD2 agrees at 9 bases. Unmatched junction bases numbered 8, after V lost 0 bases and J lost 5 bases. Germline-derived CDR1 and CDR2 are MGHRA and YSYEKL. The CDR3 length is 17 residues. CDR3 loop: CASSQDLGGRGDNEQFF. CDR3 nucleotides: TGCGCCAGCAGCCAAGATCTTGGCGGGAGGGGCGACAATGAGCAGTTCTTC.

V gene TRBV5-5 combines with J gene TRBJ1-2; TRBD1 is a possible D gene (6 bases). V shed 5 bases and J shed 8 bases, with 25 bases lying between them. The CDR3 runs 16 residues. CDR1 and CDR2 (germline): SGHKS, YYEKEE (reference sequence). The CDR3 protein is CASRTTPDRPGGGYTF. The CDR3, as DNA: TGTGCCAGCAGAACCACGCCTGACAGGCCCGGGGGGGGCTACACCTTC.

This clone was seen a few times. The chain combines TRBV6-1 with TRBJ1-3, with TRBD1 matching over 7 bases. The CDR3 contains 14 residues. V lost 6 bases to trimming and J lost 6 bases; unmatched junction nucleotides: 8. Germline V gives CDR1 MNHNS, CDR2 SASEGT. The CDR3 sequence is CASRSTGEVNTIYF. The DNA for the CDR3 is TGTGCCAGCAGATCTACAGGGGAGGTAAACACCATATATTTT.

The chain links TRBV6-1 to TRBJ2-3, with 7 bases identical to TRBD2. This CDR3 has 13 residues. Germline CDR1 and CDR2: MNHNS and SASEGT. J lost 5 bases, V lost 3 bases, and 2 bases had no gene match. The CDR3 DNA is TGTGCCAGCAGTGATGGGGGGGAAGATACGCAGTATTTT. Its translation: CASSDGGEDTQYF.

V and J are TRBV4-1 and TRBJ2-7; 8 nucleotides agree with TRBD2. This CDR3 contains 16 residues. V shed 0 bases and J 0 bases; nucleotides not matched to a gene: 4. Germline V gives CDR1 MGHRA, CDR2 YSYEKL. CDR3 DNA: TGCGCCAGCAGCCAAGATAGCGGGGTCCTCTCCTACGAGCAGTACTTC. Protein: CASSQDSGVLSYEQYF.

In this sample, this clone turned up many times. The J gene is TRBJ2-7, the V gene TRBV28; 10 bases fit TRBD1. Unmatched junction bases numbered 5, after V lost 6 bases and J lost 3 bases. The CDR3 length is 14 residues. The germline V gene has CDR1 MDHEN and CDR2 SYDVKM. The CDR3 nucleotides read TGTGCCAGCAGGGCCGGGACAGGGGTCTACGAGCAGTACTTC. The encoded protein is CASRAGTGVYEQYF.

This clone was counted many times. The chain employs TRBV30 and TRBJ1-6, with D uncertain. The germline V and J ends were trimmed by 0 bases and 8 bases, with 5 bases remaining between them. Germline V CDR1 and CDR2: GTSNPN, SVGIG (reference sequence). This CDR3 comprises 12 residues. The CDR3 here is CAWSVLDSPLHF. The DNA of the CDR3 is TGTGCCTGGAGTGTACTGGATTCACCCCTCCACTTT.

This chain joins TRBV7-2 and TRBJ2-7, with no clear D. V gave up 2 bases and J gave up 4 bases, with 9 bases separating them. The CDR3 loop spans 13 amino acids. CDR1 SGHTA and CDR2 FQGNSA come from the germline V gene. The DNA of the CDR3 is TGTGCCAGCAGCTTAAGCCCGGCGTACGAGCAGTACTTC. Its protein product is CASSLSPAYEQYF.

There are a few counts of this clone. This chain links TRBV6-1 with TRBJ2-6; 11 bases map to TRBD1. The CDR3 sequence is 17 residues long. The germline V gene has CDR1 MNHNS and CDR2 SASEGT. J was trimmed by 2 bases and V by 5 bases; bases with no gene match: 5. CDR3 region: CASSNPGQGAGANVLTF. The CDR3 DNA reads TGTGCCAGCAGTAATCCGGGACAGGGGGCTGGGGCCAACGTCCTGACTTTC.

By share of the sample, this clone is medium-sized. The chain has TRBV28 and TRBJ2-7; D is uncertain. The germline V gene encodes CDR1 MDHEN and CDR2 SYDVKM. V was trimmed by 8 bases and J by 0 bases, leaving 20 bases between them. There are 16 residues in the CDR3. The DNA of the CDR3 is TGTGCCAGCTCACCCCAGAACGGGCAAAGCTCCTACGAGCAGTACTTC. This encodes CASSPQNGQSSYEQYF.

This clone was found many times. The CDR3: CASVRWAENPTNEKLFF. DNA for the CDR3: TGTGCCAGCGTTCGTTGGGCAGAGAACCCAACTAATGAAAAACTGTTTTTT. This sequence joins TRBV28 and TRBJ1-4; D not resolved. V dropped 8 bases and J dropped 0 bases, with 19 bases sitting between them. Germline V gene data show CDR1 as MDHEN and CDR2 as SYDVKM. CDR3 length: 17 amino acids.

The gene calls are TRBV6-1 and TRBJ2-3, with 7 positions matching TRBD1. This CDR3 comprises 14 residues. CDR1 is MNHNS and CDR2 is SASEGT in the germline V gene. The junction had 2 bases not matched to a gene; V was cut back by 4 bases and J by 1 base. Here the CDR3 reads CASSGGGGTDTQYF. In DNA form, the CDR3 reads TGTGCCAGCAGTGGAGGGGGCGGCACAGATACGCAGTATTTT.

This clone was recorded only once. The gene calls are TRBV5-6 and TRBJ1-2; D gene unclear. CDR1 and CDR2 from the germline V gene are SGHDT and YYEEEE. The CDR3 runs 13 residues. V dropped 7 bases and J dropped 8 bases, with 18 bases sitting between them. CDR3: CASRQSGSGGYTF. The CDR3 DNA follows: TGTGCCAGCCGCCAGAGTGGATCGGGCGGCTACACCTTC.

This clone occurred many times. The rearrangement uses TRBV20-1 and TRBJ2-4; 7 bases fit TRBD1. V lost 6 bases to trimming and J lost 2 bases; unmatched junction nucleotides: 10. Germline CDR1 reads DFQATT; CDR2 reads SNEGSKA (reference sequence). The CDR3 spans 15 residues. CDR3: CSAMDRRGSKNIQYF. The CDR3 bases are TGCAGTGCCATGGACAGGCGAGGGTCCAAAAACATTCAGTACTTC.

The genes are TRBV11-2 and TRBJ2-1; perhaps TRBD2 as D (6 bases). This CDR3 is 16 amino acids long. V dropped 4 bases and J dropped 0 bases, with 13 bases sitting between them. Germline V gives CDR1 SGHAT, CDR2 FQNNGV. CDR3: CASSSGSGSSYNEQFF. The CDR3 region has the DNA TGTGCCAGCAGCTCCGGGAGCGGTTCCTCCTACAATGAGCAGTTCTTC.

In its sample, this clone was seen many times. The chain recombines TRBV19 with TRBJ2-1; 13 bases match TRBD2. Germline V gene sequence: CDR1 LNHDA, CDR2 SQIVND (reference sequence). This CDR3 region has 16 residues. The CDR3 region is CAVGLAGEGAYNEQFF. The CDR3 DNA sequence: TGTGCGGTCGGACTAGCGGGAGAGGGGGCCTACAATGAGCAGTTCTTC.

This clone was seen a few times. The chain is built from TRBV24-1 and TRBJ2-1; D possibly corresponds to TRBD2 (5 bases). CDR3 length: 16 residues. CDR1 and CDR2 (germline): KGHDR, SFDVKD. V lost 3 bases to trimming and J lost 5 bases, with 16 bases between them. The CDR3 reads CATSDRAARSHNEQFF. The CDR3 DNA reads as TGTGCCACCAGTGATCGAGCGGCCAGAAGCCACAATGAGCAGTTCTTC.

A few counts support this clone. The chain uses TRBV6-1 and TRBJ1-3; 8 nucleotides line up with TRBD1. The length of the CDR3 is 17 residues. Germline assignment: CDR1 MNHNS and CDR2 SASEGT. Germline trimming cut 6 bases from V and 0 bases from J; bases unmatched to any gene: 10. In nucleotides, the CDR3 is TGTGCCAGCAGCCTATCGGGGGGACAGGTCTCTGGAAACACCATATATTTT. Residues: CASSLSGGQVSGNTIYF.

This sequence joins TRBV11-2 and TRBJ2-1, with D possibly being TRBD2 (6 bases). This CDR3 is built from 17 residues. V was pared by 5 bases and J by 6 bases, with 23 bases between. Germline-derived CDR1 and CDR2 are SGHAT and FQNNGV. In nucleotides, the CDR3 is TGTGCCAGCAGCCCCGGCAGAGTAGGCGCCGGGGGCAATGAGCAGTTCTTC. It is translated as CASSPGRVGAGGNEQFF.